This TCR beta chain comes out of a study of Ad26.COV2.S vaccination and SARS-CoV-2 variants. As for the study in general: In the study, Ad26.COV2.S was injected intramuscularly once, or twice 56 days apart.

Treatment of the sample: around 19 received Ad26.COV2.S at low or high dose, single or two shots; roughly 5 received placebo; per-sample allocation not given. Sampling occurred on day 63 after the first vaccine or placebo injection. Regarding this clone: Its antigen is currently unknown.

Germline values: CDR1 SGHVS, CDR2 FQNEAQ. Deletions cut 3 bases from V and 3 bases from J, with 17 bases between. The CDR3 runs to 16 residues. Sequencing was performed with immunoSEQ multiplex PCR; in TCRdb, only in-frame clones are kept and a portion is missing. Of about 400,000 clones in the sample, more than 75% were seen once. Study findings and constraints: Comparability of non-spike TCR breadth was observed across vaccine and placebo recipients.

This chain joins TRBV7-8 and TRBJ1-2; TRBD1 is a possible D gene (6 bases). The sequence came from a person aged 18-60 years who received the Ad26.COV2.S COVID-19 vaccine or a placebo. Specimen: peripheral blood, collected in a trial of Ad26.COV2.S vaccine versus placebo. CDR3 amino acids: CASSFGPQGGHYGYTF. CDR3 coding DNA: TGTGCCAGCAGCTTCGGTCCACAGGGAGGGCACTATGGCTACACCTTC.